Listed below are T cell receptor beta chains from one sample, sequenced in a study of T cells in localized non-small cell lung cancer. The data were produced by immunoSEQ multiplex PCR, yet TCRdb's version contains in-frame clones alone and is incomplete. The repertoire holds about 3,300 clones, with 49% as singletons. The material sequenced was lymph node tissue, taken before any cancer treatment. The receptors originated from a woman aged 18-50 years with stage I lung adenocarcinoma. Each CDR3 is given with its conserved first and last residue. A D gene is named only where the DNA matches it firmly.

D gene: TRBD1; V gene: TRBV19; CDR3 protein: CASRYRGGGEKLFF
D gene: .; V gene: TRBV19; CDR3 protein: CASSTTSGWSYEQYF
D gene: TRBD1; V gene: TRBV7-6; CDR3 protein: CASSLQGQGSSYEQYF
D gene: TRBD1; V gene: TRBV18; CDR3 protein: CASSPQGTRTGGPEAFF
D gene: .; V gene: TRBV19; CDR3 protein: CASSIVPVGTLTGELFF
D gene: .; V gene: TRBV19; CDR3 protein: CASSMIGDYAEAFF
D gene: TRBD2; V gene: TRBV15; CDR3 protein: CATSRGAGATGELFF
D gene: .; V gene: TRBV18; CDR3 protein: CASSPLTAINTEAFF
D gene: .; V gene: TRBV6-8; CDR3 protein: CASRRTAKNIQYF
D gene: TRBD2; V gene: TRBV2; CDR3 protein: CASIGTSGSTGELFF
D gene: .; V gene: TRBV11-3; CDR3 protein: CASSHVGEFNEQFF
D gene: .; V gene: TRBV28; CDR3 protein: CASSSGQPYEQYF
D gene: .; V gene: TRBV30; CDR3 protein: CAWSPGGIYRGYTF
D gene: TRBD2; V gene: TRBV9; CDR3 protein: CASSGSRTSGDYEQYF
D gene: TRBD1; V gene: TRBV11-3; CDR3 protein: CASSPDRVGPLNTEAFF
D gene: .; V gene: TRBV19; CDR3 protein: CASSIVVQTEVFF
D gene: .; V gene: TRBV18; CDR3 protein: CASSPQTENTEAFF
D gene: TRBD1; V gene: TRBV9; CDR3 protein: CASSESGTGFYEQYF
D gene: .; V gene: TRBV18; CDR3 protein: CASSTNTDTQYF
D gene: TRBD1; V gene: TRBV11-3; CDR3 protein: CASSPMTGDRTYEQYF
D gene: TRBD1; V gene: TRBV6-8; CDR3 protein: CASSKMQGVTDIQYF
D gene: TRBD1; V gene: TRBV30; CDR3 protein: CAWTRGLGYTF
D gene: .; V gene: TRBV12-5; CDR3 protein: CASGQEQGNQPQHF
D gene: .; V gene: TRBV11-3; CDR3 protein: CASSLYGTRQETQYF